Below, one T cell receptor beta chain is given with its context. Under the authors' procedure: Amplifying reference gene primers gave estimates of nucleated cell counts. TCRdb's copy holds only in-frame clones and misses some; the assay was immunoSEQ multiplex PCR. For V, J and clone size, that table is used; D and trimming come from the DNA. The table has 380,000 or so clones, approximately 89% seen once; the top ten hold approximately 1.2%. Germline V lookup: CDR1 LGHDT, CDR2 YNNKEL (reference sequence). The CDR3 is 15 amino acids. The V gene end was trimmed by 4 bases and the J gene end by 1 base; junction bases not matched to a gene: 6. This entry comes from a study of blood T cell repertoires in COVID-19. Overall study context: Some COVID-19 samples were acute and others convalescent; all came from the United States, Italy and Spain.

Categorization into cohorts depended on clinical history that participants reported. Cohort 3 donors counted as recovered after two negative PCRs, clearance, or resolved symptoms. This chain links TRBV3-1 (or the pseudogene TRBV3-2) with TRBJ1-1; 7 bases are a match to TRBD1. The TCR was taken from a man between 25 and 39 years old who had recovered from COVID-19. Sequencing was done on a sample of PBMCs or T cells enriched from blood (not recorded which). The CDR3 coding sequence is TGTGCCAGCAGCCGGCCGGGACAGAGGAACACTGAAGCTTTCTTT. Its translation is CASSRPGQRNTEAFF.